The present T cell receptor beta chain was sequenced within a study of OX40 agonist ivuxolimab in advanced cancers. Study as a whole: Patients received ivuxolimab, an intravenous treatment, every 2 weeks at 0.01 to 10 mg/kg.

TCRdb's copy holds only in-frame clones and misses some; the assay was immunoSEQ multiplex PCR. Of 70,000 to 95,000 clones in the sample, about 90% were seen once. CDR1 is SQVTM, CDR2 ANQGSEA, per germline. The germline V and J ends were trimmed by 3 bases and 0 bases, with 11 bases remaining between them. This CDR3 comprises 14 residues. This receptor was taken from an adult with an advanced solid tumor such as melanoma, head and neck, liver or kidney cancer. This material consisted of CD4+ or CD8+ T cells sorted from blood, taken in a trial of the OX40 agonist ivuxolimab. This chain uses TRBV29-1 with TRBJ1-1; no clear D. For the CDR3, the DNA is TGCAGCGTTGAGGAGGGTGGTTTGAACACTGAAGCTTTCTTT. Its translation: CSVEEGGLNTEAFF.